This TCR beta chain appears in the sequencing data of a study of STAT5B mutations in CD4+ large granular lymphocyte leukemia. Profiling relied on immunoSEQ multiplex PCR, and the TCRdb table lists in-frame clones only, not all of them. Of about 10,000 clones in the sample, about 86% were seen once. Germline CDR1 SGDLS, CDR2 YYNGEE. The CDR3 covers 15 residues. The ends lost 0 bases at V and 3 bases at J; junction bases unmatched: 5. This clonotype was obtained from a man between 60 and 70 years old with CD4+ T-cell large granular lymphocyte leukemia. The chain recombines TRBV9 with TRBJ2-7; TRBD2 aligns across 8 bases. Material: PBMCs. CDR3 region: CASSVVGTRVYEQYF. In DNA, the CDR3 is TGTGCCAGCAGCGTAGTCGGGACTAGGGTCTACGAGCAGTACTTC.